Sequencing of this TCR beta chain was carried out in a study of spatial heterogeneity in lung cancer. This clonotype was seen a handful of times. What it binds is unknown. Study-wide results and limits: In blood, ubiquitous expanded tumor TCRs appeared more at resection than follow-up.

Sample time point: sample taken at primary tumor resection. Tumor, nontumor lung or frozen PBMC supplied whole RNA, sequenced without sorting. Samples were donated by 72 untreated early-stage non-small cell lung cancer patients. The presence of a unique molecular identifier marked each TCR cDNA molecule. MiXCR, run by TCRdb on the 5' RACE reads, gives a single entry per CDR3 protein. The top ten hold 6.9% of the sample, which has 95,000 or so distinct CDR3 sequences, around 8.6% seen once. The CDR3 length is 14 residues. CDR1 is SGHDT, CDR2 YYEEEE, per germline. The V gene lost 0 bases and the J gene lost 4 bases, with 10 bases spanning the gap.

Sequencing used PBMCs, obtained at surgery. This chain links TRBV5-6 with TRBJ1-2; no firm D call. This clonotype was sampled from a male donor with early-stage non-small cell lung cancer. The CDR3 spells CASSLADLGYGYTF. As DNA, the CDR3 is TGTGCCAGCAGCTTGGCGGATTTAGGCTATGGCTACACCTTC.